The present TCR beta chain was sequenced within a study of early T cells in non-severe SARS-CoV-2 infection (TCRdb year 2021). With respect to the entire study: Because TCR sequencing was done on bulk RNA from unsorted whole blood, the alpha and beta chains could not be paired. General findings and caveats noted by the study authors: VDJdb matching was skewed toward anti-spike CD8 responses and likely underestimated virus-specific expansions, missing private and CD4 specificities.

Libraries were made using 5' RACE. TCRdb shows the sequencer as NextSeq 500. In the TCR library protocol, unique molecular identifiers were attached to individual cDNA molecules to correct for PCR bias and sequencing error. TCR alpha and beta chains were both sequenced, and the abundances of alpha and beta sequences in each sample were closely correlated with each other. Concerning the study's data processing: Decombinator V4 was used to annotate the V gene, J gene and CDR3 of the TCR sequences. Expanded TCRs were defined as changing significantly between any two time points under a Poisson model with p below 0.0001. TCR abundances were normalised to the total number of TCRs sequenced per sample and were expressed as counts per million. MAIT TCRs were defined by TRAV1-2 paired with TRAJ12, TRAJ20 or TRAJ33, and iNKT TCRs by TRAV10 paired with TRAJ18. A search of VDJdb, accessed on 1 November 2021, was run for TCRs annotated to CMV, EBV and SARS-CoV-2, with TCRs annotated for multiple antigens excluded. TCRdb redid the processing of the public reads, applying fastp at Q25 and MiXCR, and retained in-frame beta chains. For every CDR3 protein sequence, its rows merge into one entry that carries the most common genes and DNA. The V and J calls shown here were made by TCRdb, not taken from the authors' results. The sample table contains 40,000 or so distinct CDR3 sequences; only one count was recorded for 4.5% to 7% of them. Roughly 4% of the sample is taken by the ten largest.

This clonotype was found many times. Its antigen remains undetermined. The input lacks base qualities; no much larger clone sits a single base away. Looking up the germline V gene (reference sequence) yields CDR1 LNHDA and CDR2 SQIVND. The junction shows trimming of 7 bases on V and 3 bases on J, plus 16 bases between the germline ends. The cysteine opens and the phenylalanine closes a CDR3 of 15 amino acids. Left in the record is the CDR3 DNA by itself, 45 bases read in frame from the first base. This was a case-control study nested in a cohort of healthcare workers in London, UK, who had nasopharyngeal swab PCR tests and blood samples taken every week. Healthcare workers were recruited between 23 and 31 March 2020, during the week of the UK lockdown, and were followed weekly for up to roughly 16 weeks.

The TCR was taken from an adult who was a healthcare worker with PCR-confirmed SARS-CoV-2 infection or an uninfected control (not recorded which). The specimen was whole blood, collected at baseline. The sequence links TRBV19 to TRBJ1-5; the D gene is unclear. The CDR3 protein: CASILRGGLNQPQHF. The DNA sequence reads TGTGCCAGTATCCTCAGAGGCGGCCTCAATCAGCCCCAGCATTTT.